Only one count was recorded for the clone carrying this TCR beta chain. This specimen comes from a study of somatic mutations in cytotoxic T cells in rheumatoid arthritis. Sequencing used immunoSEQ multiplex PCR; TCRdb keeps in-frame clones, though not all of them. The sample shows around 15,000 clones, approximately 80% of them seen only once. The CDR3 consists of 15 residues. The ends were cut back, 0 bases at V and 0 bases at J, with 8 bases in the middle. Looked up from germline, CDR1 is MNHEY and CDR2 is SVGAGI. The V gene is TRBV6-5, the J gene TRBJ1-1; possible D gene TRBD1, 5 bases. This sequence was found in an adult with rheumatoid arthritis. Sequenced material: CD8+ T cells sorted from blood. CDR3 loop: CASSYSGGVNTEAFF. CDR3 DNA: TGTGCCAGCAGTTACTCTGGGGGTGTGAACACTGAAGCTTTCTTT.